This TCR beta chain was captured in a study of regulatory T cells in long-lasting Graves disease. Germline values: CDR1 MNHEY, CDR2 SVGAGI. Trimming took off 2 bases at V and 5 bases at J, with 10 bases between the two ends. The CDR3 contains 14 residues. In this sample, this clonotype turned up a few times. Its antigen is undetermined. Sample time point: persistent/refractory GD, antithyroid drugs over 5 years with positive TRAb. Making the TCR library involved RNA that had been extracted from PBMCs. Findings and limits, study-wide: Persistent patients shared more public clonotypes (under 3,000) than newly diagnosed patients (under 1,000). Newly diagnosed disease favored TRBV20-1 and TRBJ2-1 over persistent disease. Owing to a sample size that was small, accuracy may have been reduced.

Through Arm-PCR of CDR3 regions and iRepertoire HTBI primers, TCR beta libraries were built. TCRdb re-analysed the multiplex PCR reads in MiXCR, keeping a single row per CDR3 protein. The sample shows about 300,000 distinct CDR3 sequences, 22% of them seen only once. This sequence joins TRBV6-5 and TRBJ1-5; no clear D gene. Here the sequenced sample was peripheral blood mononuclear cells (PBMCs), taken when the disease was refractory, from a patient treated with antithyroid drugs. This sequence was found in a female donor with Graves disease. CDR3 residues: CASSYRESYQPQHF. The DNA for the CDR3 is TGTGCCAGCAGTTACAGGGAGTCCTATCAGCCCCAGCATTTT.